This TCR beta chain was profiled in a study of liver allograft versus peripheral blood T cells. Study information: The authors compared T cell receptor repertoires in transplanted livers with those in the peripheral blood of recipients. Study-level results: Repertoires of T cell receptors in liver allografts reportedly differed from peripheral blood repertoires.

Comment on this clonotype: Its matching antigen is unknown.

TCRdb passed the reads through MiXCR, listing each CDR3 protein once. The sample lists approximately 9,800 distinct CDR3 sequences; roughly 20% were seen once. Germline CDR1 reads MDHEN; CDR2 reads SYDVKM. This CDR3 region has 12 residues. V was clipped by 8 bases and J by 9 bases, with 11 bases between them. The receptor's source is a human patient who had a liver transplant. Some T cells may be transferred from the graft donor. The chain carries TRBV28 and TRBJ1-6; unclear D gene. The CDR3 DNA reads as TGTGCCAGCGGTGGGCACGGTTCACCCCTCCACTTT. Protein sequence: CASGGHGSPLHF. Complete variable domain (other parts from reference TRBV28 and TRBJ1-6): DVKVTQSSRYLVKRTGEKVFLECVQDMDHENMFWYRQDPGLGLRLIYFSYDVKMKEKGDIPEGYSVSREKKERFSLILESASTNQTSMYLCASGGHGSPLHFGNGTRLTVT.